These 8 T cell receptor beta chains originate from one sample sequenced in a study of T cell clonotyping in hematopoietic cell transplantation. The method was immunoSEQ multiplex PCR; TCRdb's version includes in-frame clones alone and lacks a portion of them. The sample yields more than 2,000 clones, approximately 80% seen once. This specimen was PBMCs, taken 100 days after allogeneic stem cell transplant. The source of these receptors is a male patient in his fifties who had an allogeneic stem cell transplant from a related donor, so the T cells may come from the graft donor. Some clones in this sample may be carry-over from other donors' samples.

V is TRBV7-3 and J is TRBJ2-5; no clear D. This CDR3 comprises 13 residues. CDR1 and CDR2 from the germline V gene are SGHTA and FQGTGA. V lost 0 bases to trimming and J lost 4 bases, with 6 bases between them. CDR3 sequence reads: CASSLTLGETQYF. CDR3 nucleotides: TGTGCCAGCAGCTTAACGCTTGGAGAGACCCAGTACTTC.

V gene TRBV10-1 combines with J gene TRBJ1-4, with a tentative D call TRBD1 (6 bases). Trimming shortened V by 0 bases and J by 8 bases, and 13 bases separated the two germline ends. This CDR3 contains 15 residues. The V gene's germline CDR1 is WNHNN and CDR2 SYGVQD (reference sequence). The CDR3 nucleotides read TGCGCCAGCAGTGAGTCGAAAGGGGGAAGAGAAAAACTGTTTTTT. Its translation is CASSESKGGREKLFF.

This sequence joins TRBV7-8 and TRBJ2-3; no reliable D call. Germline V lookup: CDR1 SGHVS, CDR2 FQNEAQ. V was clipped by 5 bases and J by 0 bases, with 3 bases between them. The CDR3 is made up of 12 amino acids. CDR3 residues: CASSPSTDTQYF. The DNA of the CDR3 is TGTGCCAGCAGCCCGAGCACAGATACGCAGTATTTT.

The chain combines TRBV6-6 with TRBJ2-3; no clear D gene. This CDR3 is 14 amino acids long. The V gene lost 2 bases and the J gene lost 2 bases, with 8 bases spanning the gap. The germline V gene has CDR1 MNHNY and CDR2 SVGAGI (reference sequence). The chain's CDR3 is CASSYGVDTDTQYF. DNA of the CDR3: TGTGCCAGCAGTTACGGGGTAGACACAGATACGCAGTATTTT.

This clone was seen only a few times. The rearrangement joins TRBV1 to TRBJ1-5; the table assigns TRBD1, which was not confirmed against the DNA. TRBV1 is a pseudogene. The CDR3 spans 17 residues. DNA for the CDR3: TGCACCAGCAGCCAAGCTGGGACAGGGGGAAGCAATCAGCCCCAGCATTTT. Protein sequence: CTSSQAGTGGSNQPQHF.

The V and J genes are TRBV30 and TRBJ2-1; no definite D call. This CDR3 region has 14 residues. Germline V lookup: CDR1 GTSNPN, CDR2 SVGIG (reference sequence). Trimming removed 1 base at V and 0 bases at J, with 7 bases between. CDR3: CAWSAESSYNEQFF. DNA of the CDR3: TGTGCCTGGAGTGCCGAGAGCTCCTACAATGAGCAGTTCTTC.

CDR3: CASSDLKLDVIYGYTF. The DNA for the CDR3 is TGTGCCAGCAGTGACCTGAAATTGGACGTCATATACGGCTACACCTTC. V usage is TRBV6-4 and J usage is TRBJ1-2, with unresolved D. Germline loops: CDR1 MRHNA, CDR2 SNTAGT. The CDR3 consists of 16 residues. The V end lost 2 bases, the J end lost 8 bases, and 21 bases lay between the germline ends.

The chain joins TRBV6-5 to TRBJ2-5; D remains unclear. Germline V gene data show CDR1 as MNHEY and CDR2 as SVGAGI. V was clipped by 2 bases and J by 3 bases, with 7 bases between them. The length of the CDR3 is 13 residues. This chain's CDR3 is CASSYAPKETQYF. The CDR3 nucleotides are TGTGCCAGCAGTTACGCCCCGAAAGAGACCCAGTACTTC.